This T cell receptor beta chain was captured in a study of blood T cell repertoires in COVID-19. Assay used: immunoSEQ multiplex PCR; TCRdb lists only in-frame clones, some missing. The repertoire holds roughly 250,000 clones, with around 85% as singletons. V shed 4 bases and J 3 bases; nucleotides not matched to a gene: 8. The germline V gene encodes CDR1 SGHRS and CDR2 YFSETQ. CDR3 length: 15 amino acids. Sequencing was carried out using peripheral blood. The receptor's source is a human donor with COVID-19, enrolled during active disease. The donor label of this sample is uncertain. This rearrangement joins TRBV5-1 to TRBJ1-1, with 8 bases that match TRBD1. CDR3 DNA sequence: TGCGCCAGCAGCGCCGACCAGGGGGCCGACACTGAAGCTTTCTTT. It yields the protein CASSADQGADTEAFF.